These T cell receptor beta chains were read from a single sample in a study of T-cell reconstitution after alpha-beta-depleted transplantation in children. A single record per CDR3 protein comes from TCRdb applying MiXCR to the PCR reads. The table includes some 240,000 distinct CDR3 sequences, over 9.5% detected once. The material sequenced was PBMCs from the stem cell graft donor, taken from the stem cell graft. The receptor set was obtained from a human donor who donated a stem cell graft to a child with SCID. Both conserved end residues are part of each CDR3. A D gene is named only where the DNA matches it firmly. Size is omitted from some rows. Given values are once, few, many or a class for expanded clones.

D gene | J gene | clone size | V gene | CDR3 DNA | CDR3 protein
- | TRBJ1-1 | many | TRBV12-3/TRBV12-4 | TGTGCCAGCAGGACGAGGGTGAACACTGAAGCTTTCTTT | CASRTRVNTEAFF
TRBD2 | TRBJ2-7 | many | TRBV10-2 | TGCGCCAGCAGATTGACTAGCGTAGGGTACGAGCAGTACTTC | CASRLTSVGYEQYF
TRBD2 | TRBJ2-1 | many | TRBV7-9 | TGTGCCAGCTCCGGGACTAGCGGGGGGCCTTACAATGAGCAGTTCTTC | CASSGTSGGPYNEQFF
TRBD1 | TRBJ1-2 | few | TRBV29-1 | TGCAGCGTTCGGGACAGCTATGGCTACACCTTC | CSVRDSYGYTF
- | TRBJ2-5 | many | TRBV11-1 | TGTGCCAGCAGCTTATCGGCAGGATCAGAGACCCAGTACTTC | CASSLSAGSETQYF
TRBD1 | TRBJ1-5 | many | TRBV20-1 | TGCAGTGCCAAGACAGGGGATCAGCCCCAGCATTTT | CSAKTGDQPQHF
- | TRBJ1-5 | many | TRBV21-1 | TGTGCCAGCAGCAAAGCACGATGGAGAGGAGATAGCAATCAGCCCCAGCATTTT | CASSKARWRGDSNQPQHF
TRBD2 | TRBJ2-2 | many | TRBV4-2 | TGTGCCAGCAGCCATCCCGGACTAGCGGGGGTGTCCACCGGGGAGCTGTTTTTT | CASSHPGLAGVSTGELFF
- | TRBJ1-1 | many | TRBV5-1 | TGCGCCAGCAGCTTGGCCCAAGGGGCTAGGGTGGAAGCTTTCTTT | CASSLAQGARVEAFF
- | TRBJ2-7 | many | TRBV4-3 | TGCGCCAGCAGTCTTGCGGGTCGTTCCTGGGACGAGCAGTACTTC | CASSLAGRSWDEQYF
TRBD2 | TRBJ2-1 | many | TRBV5-5 | TGTGCCAGCAGCTTGGTCGCGGGGGGAAGCTCCTACAATGAGCAGTTCTTC | CASSLVAGGSSYNEQFF
TRBD1 | TRBJ2-1 | many | TRBV9 | TGTGCCAGCAGCCCAACAGGGGTACGAAACAATGAGCAGTTCTTC | CASSPTGVRNNEQFF
- | TRBJ2-7 | many | TRBV7-9 | TGTGCCAGCAGCTTTGGACAGAACTACGAGCAGTACTTC | CASSFGQNYEQYF
- | TRBJ2-1 | many | TRBV20-1 | TGCAGTGCTAGAGATCCGGCTATCAGTCCTCCCAATGAGCAGTTCTTC | CSARDPAISPPNEQFF
TRBD2 | TRBJ2-1 | few | TRBV5-6 | TGTGCCAGCAGCTCCCTAGCGGACAATGAGCAGTTCTTC | CASSSLADNEQFF
- | TRBJ2-5 | many | TRBV5-1 | TGCGCCAGCATGAGGGGGGAGCAAGAGACCCAGTACTTC | CASMRGEQETQYF
- | TRBJ1-5 | many | TRBV24-1 | TGTGCCACCAGTCTGGGGCGTCAGCCCCAGCATTTT | CATSLGRQPQHF
- | TRBJ1-2 | few | TRBV5-1 | TGCGCCAGCAGCTTGGCGAGCTATGGCTACACCTTC | CASSLASYGYTF
- | TRBJ1-5 | - | TRBV10-3 | TGTGCCATCAGTCCAAATTTCGATCAGCCCCAGCATTTT | CAISPNFDQPQHF
- | TRBJ2-6 | many | TRBV5-1 | TGCGCCAGCAGCTTGGAATCCTCATACACGACCGGGGCCAACGTCCTGACTTTC | CASSLESSYTTGANVLTF
TRBD1 | TRBJ1-6 | few | TRBV6-1 | TGTGCCAGCAGCCACGACAGGGCGGTCTATAATTCACCCCTCCACTTT | CASSHDRAVYNSPLHF
- | TRBJ1-2 | few | TRBV25-1 | TGTGCCAGCAGTGAAATGGCCTCGGGTCTCAGAAACGGCTACACCTTC | CASSEMASGLRNGYTF
TRBD1 | TRBJ1-6 | many | TRBV7-9 | TGTGCCAGCAGCTACAGGGGCTCCTATAATTCACCCCTCCACTTT | CASSYRGSYNSPLHF
TRBD2 | TRBJ2-2 | many | TRBV4-1 | TGCGCCAGCAGCCAGGTCCCGGGACTAGCGGGGGATAATCACGGGGAGCTGTTTTTT | CASSQVPGLAGDNHGELFF
TRBD1 | TRBJ2-1 | many | TRBV4-1 | TGCGCCAGCAGCCAGACCCCAGGGACAGGGAGTTACAATGAGCAGTTCTTC | CASSQTPGTGSYNEQFF
TRBD2 | TRBJ2-1 | few | TRBV19 | TGTGCCAGTAGTCCGACTAGCGGGGGGTACTTTTACAATGAGCAGTTCTTC | CASSPTSGGYFYNEQFF
TRBD1 | TRBJ2-3 | many | TRBV5-1 | TGCGCCAGCAGCTCCCTAGGACAGGGCACAGATACGCAGTATTTT | CASSSLGQGTDTQYF
- | TRBJ2-4 | many | TRBV7-9 | TGTGCCAGCAGCTTTATGGGGGAAGCCAACATTCAGTACTTC | CASSFMGEANIQYF
- | TRBJ2-7 | many | TRBV7-9 | TGTGCCAGCAGCTTAGCGGGGGGCCACGAGCAGTACTTC | CASSLAGGHEQYF
- | TRBJ1-2 | many | TRBV7-9 | TGTGCCAGCAGCTTATTGATCGGCCCTTCTAACTATGGCTACACCTTC | CASSLLIGPSNYGYTF